The entry below gives a single T cell receptor (beta chain) sequence along with its context. This sample stems from a study of control samples from healthy donors and cancer patients. The length of the CDR3 is 11 residues. V lost 3 bases to trimming and J lost 9 bases, with 7 bases between them. Germline CDR1 and CDR2: SGHDT and YYEEEE. Some clones are missing from TCRdb's copy, which holds only in-frame ones; the method was immunoSEQ multiplex PCR. The sample yields 100,000 to 150,000 clones, about 90% seen once. The chain recombines TRBV5-6 with TRBJ2-1; possibly TRBD1 for D (5 bases). This TCR derives from a man younger than 30 in good health. Sequences were obtained from blood. The CDR3 reads CASSWGGEQFF. In nucleotides, the CDR3 is TGTGCCAGCAGCTGGGGCGGTGAGCAGTTCTTC.